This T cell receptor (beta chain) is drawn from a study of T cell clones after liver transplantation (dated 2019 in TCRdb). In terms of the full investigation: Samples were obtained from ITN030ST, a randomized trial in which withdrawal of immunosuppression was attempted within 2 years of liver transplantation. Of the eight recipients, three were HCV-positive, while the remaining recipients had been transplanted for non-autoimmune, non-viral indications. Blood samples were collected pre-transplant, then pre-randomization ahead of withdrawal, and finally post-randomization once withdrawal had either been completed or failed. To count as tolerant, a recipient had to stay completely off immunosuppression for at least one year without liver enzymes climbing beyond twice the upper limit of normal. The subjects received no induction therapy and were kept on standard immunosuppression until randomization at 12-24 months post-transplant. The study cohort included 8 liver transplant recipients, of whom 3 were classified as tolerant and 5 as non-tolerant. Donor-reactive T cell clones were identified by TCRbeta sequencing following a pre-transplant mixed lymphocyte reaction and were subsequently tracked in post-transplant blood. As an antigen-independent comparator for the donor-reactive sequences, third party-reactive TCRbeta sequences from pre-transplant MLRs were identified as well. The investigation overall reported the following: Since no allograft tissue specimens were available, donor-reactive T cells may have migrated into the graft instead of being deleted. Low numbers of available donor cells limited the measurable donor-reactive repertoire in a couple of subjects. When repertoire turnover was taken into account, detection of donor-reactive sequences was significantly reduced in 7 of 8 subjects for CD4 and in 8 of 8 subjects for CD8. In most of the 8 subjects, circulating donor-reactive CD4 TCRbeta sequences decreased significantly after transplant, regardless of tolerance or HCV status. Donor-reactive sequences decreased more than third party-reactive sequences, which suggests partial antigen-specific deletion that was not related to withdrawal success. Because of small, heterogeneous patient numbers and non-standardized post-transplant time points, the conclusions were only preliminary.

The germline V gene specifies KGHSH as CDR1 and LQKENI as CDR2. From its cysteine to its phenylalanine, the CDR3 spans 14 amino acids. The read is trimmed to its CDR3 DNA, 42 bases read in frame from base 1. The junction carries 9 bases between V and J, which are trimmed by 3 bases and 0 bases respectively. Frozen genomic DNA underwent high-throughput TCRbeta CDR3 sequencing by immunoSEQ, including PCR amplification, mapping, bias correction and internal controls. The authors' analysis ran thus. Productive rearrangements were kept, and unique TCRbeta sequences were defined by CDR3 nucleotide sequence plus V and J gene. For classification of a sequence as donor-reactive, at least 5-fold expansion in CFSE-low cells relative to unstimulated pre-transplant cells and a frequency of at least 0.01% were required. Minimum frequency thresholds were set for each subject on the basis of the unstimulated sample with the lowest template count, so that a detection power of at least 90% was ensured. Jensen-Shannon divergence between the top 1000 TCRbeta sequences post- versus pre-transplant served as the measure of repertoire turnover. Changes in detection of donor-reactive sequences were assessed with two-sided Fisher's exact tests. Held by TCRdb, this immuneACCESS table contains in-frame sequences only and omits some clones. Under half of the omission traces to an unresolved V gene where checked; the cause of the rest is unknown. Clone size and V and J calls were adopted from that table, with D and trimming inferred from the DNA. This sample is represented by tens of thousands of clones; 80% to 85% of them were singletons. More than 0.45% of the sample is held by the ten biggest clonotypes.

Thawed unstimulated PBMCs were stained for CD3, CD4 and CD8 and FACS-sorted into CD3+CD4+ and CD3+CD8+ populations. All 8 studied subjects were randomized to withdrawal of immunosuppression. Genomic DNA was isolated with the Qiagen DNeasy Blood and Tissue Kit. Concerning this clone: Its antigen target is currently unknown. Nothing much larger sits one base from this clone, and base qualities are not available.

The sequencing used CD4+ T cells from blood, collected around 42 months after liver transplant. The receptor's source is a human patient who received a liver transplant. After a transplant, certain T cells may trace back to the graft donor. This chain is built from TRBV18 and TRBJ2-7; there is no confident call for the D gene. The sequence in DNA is TGTGCCAGCTCACCGACTGCAAACTCCTACGAGCAGTACTTC. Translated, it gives CASSPTANSYEQYF.